The 24 T cell receptor beta chains below come from one sample, sequenced in a study of T cells after posttransplantation cyclophosphamide. Some clones are missing from TCRdb's copy, which holds only in-frame ones; the method was immunoSEQ multiplex PCR. Listed for the sample are some 16,000 clones, none seen a single time. Busulfan-fludarabine conditioning, marrow transplant, and cyclophosphamide on days +3 and +4 were administered. This specimen was PBMCs, taken after allogeneic stem cell transplant with posttransplant cyclophosphamide. These TCRs come from a female patient between 30 and 39 years old who received an allogeneic stem cell transplant from a related donor, was CMV-positive, and had no GVHD. The graft donor may account for some of the T cells.

This clone occurred many times. This sequence joins TRBV7-2 and TRBJ2-2, with 12 bases fitting TRBD2. V was clipped by 5 bases and J by 0 bases; unmatched bases: 4. Germline loops: CDR1 SGHTA, CDR2 FQGNSA. The CDR3 is 17 amino acids. The CDR3 DNA is TGTGCCAGCAGCCTGGGACTAGCGGGCGCGAACACCGGGGAGCTGTTTTTT. Its translation is CASSLGLAGANTGELFF.

This clone was seen many times. CDR3 in DNA: TGTGCCAGCATTATCAACGGGAGGGGATCCTACGAGCAGTACTTC. Protein: CASIINGRGSYEQYF. The chain is built from TRBV28 and TRBJ2-7, with 8 bases fitting TRBD2. The CDR3 length is 15 residues. The junction had 9 bases not matched to a gene; V was cut back by 7 bases and J by 1 base. Germline V lookup: CDR1 MDHEN, CDR2 SYDVKM.

This clone was detected many times. V and J are TRBV6-5 and TRBJ2-5; possible D gene TRBD1, 5 bases. There are 16 residues in the CDR3. Germline V lookup: CDR1 MNHEY, CDR2 SVGAGI. V dropped 0 bases and J dropped 4 bases, with 15 bases sitting between them. CDR3 coding DNA: TGTGCCAGCAGTTACTCGTTGGACATCCCCGGAGAGACCCAGTACTTC. It is translated as CASSYSLDIPGETQYF.

This clone appeared many times. The V gene is TRBV7-9, the J gene TRBJ2-4; maybe TRBD2 (6 bases). This CDR3 has 16 residues. CDR1 is SEHNR and CDR2 is FQNEAQ in the germline V gene (reference sequence). V was trimmed by 5 bases and J by 8 bases, leaving 22 bases between them. CDR3 sequence reads: CASSPKAGPGEDIQYF. The CDR3 nucleotides are TGTGCCAGCAGCCCCAAGGCGGGTCCGGGGGAAGACATTCAGTACTTC.

This clone was counted at least ten times. This sequence joins TRBV27 and TRBJ2-1; D may be TRBD2 (6 bases). Trimming took 10 bases from V and 0 from J, leaving 22 bases between them. The CDR3 spans 17 residues. The germline V gene has CDR1 MNHEY and CDR2 SMNVEV (reference sequence). DNA of the CDR3: TGTGCCACCCAATATAACCGGGAGACCCGCTCCTACAATGAGCAGTTCTTC. Its protein is CATQYNRETRSYNEQFF.

Sample share makes this clone medium-sized. This chain connects TRBV10-3 to TRBJ1-5, with D possibly matching TRBD1 (5 bases). The CDR3 covers 14 residues. The V gene's germline CDR1 is ENHRY and CDR2 SYGVKD. Trimming cost V 0 bases and J 5 bases, with 8 bases left between them. The CDR3 DNA is TGTGCCATCAGTGAGTCAGCGGGGGATCAGCCCCAGCATTTT. It encodes CAISESAGDQPQHF.

In its sample, this clone was seen many times. The V gene is TRBV11-3, the J gene TRBJ1-1, with D hard to call. The germline V and J ends were trimmed by 3 bases and 4 bases, with 9 bases remaining between them. The CDR3 runs 13 residues. Germline CDR1 is SGHNT and CDR2 is YENEEA. CDR3 amino acids: CASSFARSTEAFF. Here the CDR3 DNA reads TGTGCCAGCAGCTTTGCCCGGAGCACTGAAGCTTTCTTT.

This clone was recorded many times. V gene TRBV11-2 combines with J gene TRBJ1-3, with a tentative D call TRBD1 (5 bases). V was cut by 0 bases and J by 2 bases, with 11 bases left in between. Germline CDR1 is SGHAT and CDR2 is FQNNGV. The CDR3 contains 16 residues. CDR3 region: CASSLDRAQTGNTIYF. The DNA for the CDR3 is TGTGCCAGCAGCTTAGACAGGGCCCAGACTGGAAACACCATATATTTT.

This clone was picked up many times. V usage is TRBV5-6 and J usage is TRBJ1-4, with D possibly TRBD1 on 6 matching bases. The CDR3 length is 14 residues. Germline V CDR1 and CDR2: SGHDT, YYEEEE. The ends were cut back, 1 base at V and 7 bases at J, with 11 bases in the middle. DNA for the CDR3: TGTGCCAGCAGCTTGATTGTGGGGGCTGAAAAACTGTTTTTT. Residues: CASSLIVGAEKLFF.

Ten or more counts support this clone. The genes are TRBV5-1 and TRBJ2-7; 9 nucleotides agree with TRBD2. CDR3 length equals 15 residues. The germline CDR1 and CDR2 sequences are SGHRS and YFSETQ. Trimming took 3 bases from V and 0 from J; bases not matched to a gene: 4. The CDR3 spells CASSSTSGASYEQYF. The CDR3 DNA follows: TGCGCCAGCAGCTCGACTAGCGGAGCCTCCTACGAGCAGTACTTC.

This clone was detected ten times or more. Germline is not matched at one junction end, which may reflect a read error. This sequence joins TRBV7-7 and TRBJ2-2; the D gene is possibly TRBD1 (6 bases). This CDR3 has 15 residues. CDR1 is SSHAT and CDR2 is FNYEAQ in the germline V gene (reference sequence). The CDR3 spells CASSLGQRNTGELFF. DNA for the CDR3: TGTGCTAGCAGCTTAGGACAGAGGAACACCGGGGAGCTGTTTTTT.

This clone was observed at least ten times. V usage is TRBV19 and J usage is TRBJ2-7; tentatively, D is TRBD1 (6 bases). The CDR3 is 14 residues long. In germline, CDR1 is LNHDA, CDR2 SQIVND (reference sequence). The V end lost 4 bases, the J end lost 0 bases, and 10 bases lay between the germline ends. CDR3 sequence reads: CASSRTASSYEQYF. CDR3 DNA sequence: TGTGCCAGTAGTAGGACAGCGAGCTCCTACGAGCAGTACTTC.

This clone was counted many times. V gene TRBV6-5 combines with J gene TRBJ2-7; 12 bases fit TRBD1. Germline assignment: CDR1 MNHEY and CDR2 SVGAGI. V shed 2 bases and J 3 bases; nucleotides not matched to a gene: 5. This CDR3 has 16 residues. CDR3 sequence reads: CASSYQGTGGSYEQYF. The DNA for the CDR3 is TGTGCCAGCAGTTACCAGGGGACAGGGGGCAGCTACGAGCAGTACTTC.

Sample share makes this clone medium-sized (0.01 to 0.1%). The genes are TRBV10-3 and TRBJ1-3, with D unclear. Germline assignment: CDR1 ENHRY and CDR2 SYGVKD. V was cut by 10 bases and J by 1 base, with 11 bases left in between. The CDR3 totals 13 residues. The CDR3 reads CASRLESGNTIYF. The CDR3 DNA reads TGTGCCAGCAGATTAGAATCTGGAAACACCATATATTTT.

In this sample, this clone turned up many times. This chain connects TRBV20-1 to TRBJ1-2, with 11 bases lining up with TRBD1. Germline CDR1 is DFQATT and CDR2 is SNEGSKA (reference sequence). There are 11 residues in the CDR3. The CDR3 coding sequence is TGCAGCTCGGGACAGGGGGTGAGCTACACCTTC. Amino acids: CSSGQGVSYTF.

This clone came up many times. The chain has TRBV7-8 and TRBJ1-3, with D possibly TRBD1 on 6 matching bases. V was pared by 5 bases and J by 1 base, with 15 bases between. The CDR3 covers 16 residues. Germline V lookup: CDR1 SGHVS, CDR2 FQNEAQ. Written as DNA, the CDR3 is TGTGCCAGCAGCGGGGGAAGCAGGGGATCTGGAAACACCATATATTTT. This translates into CASSGGSRGSGNTIYF.

This clone was seen ten or more times. The rearrangement joins TRBV4-1 to TRBJ1-2; D ambiguous. CDR1 and CDR2 from the germline V gene are MGHRA and YSYEKL. With 0 bases removed from V and 8 bases from J, the gap between germline ends came to 13 bases. The CDR3 is 14 amino acids. This CDR3 is CASSQDRGGGGYTF. In DNA form, the CDR3 reads TGCGCCAGCAGCCAAGATCGAGGCGGCGGCGGCTACACCTTC.

This clone was recorded a few times. CDR3 sequence reads: CASSLGREKKYF. CDR3 DNA sequence: TGTGCCAGCAGCTTAGGCCGGGAGAAGAAGTACTTC. The rearrangement joins TRBV7-2 to TRBJ2-7, with D perhaps matching TRBD2 (6 bases). The germline V and J ends were trimmed by 1 base and 11 bases, with 12 bases remaining between them. CDR3 size: 12 residues. The germline gives CDR1 SGHTA, CDR2 FQGNSA.

This clone was recorded a few times. The V gene is TRBV11-2, the J gene TRBJ1-6; 10 positions agree with TRBD1. The V gene's germline CDR1 is SGHAT and CDR2 FQNNGV. V lost 0 bases to trimming and J lost 7 bases; unmatched junction nucleotides: 12. This CDR3 has 19 residues. CDR3 DNA sequence: TGTGCCAGCAGCTTAGATCCAGGGGACAGGGGACTCTGGAATTCACCCCTCCACTTT. Protein: CASSLDPGDRGLWNSPLHF. Full variable domain (outside the CDR3, taken from reference TRBV11-2 and TRBJ1-6): EAGVAQSPRYKIIEKRQSVAFWCNPISGHATLYWYQQILGQGPKLLIQFQNNGVVDDSQLPKDRFSAERLKGVDSTLKIQPAKLEDSAVYLCASSLDPGDRGLWNSPLHFGNGTRLTVT.

This clone showed up many times. The chain employs TRBV4-1 and TRBJ2-1, with 8 positions matching TRBD2. This CDR3 is built from 21 residues. The junction had 21 bases not matched to a gene; V was cut back by 0 bases and J by 5 bases. CDR1 MGHRA and CDR2 YSYEKL come from the germline V gene. The chain's CDR3 is CASSQDRVVYGGRLTHNEQFF. CDR3 coding DNA: TGCGCCAGCAGCCAAGATCGGGTCGTTTATGGCGGGAGGCTCACCCACAATGAGCAGTTCTTC.

This clone was seen a handful of times. This chain links TRBV30 with TRBJ2-5; the match to TRBD2 covers 7 bases. The V and J ends lost 4 bases and 9 bases, in that order; junction bases with no gene match: 5. The germline CDR1 and CDR2 sequences are GTSNPN and SVGIG (reference sequence). There are 11 residues in the CDR3. The CDR3 loop reads CAWTRAGSQYF. CDR3 DNA sequence: TGTGCCTGGACTAGAGCGGGGTCCCAGTACTTC.

This clone was detected many times. This chain connects TRBV5-6 to TRBJ1-2; 9 bases are a match to TRBD1. Germline CDR1 reads SGHDT; CDR2 reads YYEEEE. Unmatched junction bases numbered 9, after V lost 4 bases and J lost 8 bases. The CDR3 is 14 residues long. The CDR3 here is CASSHWHRGQGYTF. The CDR3 nucleotides read TGTGCCAGCAGCCATTGGCACAGGGGGCAAGGCTACACCTTC.

This clone was seen many times. The CDR3 is CASSELAGGEQYF. The CDR3 bases are TGTGCCAGCAGTGAACTAGCGGGAGGGGAGCAGTACTTC. The rearrangement uses TRBV6-4 and TRBJ2-7, with 13 bases lining up with TRBD2. The CDR3 runs to 13 residues. Unmatched junction bases numbered 0, after V lost 3 bases and J lost 7 bases. CDR1 and CDR2 from the germline V gene are MRHNA and SNTAGT.

This clone showed up many times. This chain links TRBV10-3 with TRBJ1-2, with D perhaps matching TRBD1 (6 bases). The CDR3 consists of 13 residues. Looked up from germline, CDR1 is ENHRY and CDR2 is SYGVKD. The V end was cut by 6 bases, the J end by 5 bases, with 13 bases between. This CDR3 is CAISPQGRYGYTF. Here the CDR3 DNA reads TGTGCCATCAGCCCACAGGGTAGATATGGCTACACCTTC.